The 16 T cell receptor beta chains below come from one sample, sequenced in a study of human T cells and chemical hapten exposure. Stated time point: patch test 1, 2 weeks after DPC sensitization. Treatment given: therapeutic diphenylcyclopropenone sensitization with weekly scalp DPC. Each CDR3 protein is one row after TCRdb ran MiXCR on the RACE reads. The sample yields approximately 350,000 distinct CDR3 sequences, about 7% seen once. Sequencing used whole blood, obtained in connection with sensitization to the hapten diphenylcyclopropenone (DPC). Receptors originate from a young woman with alopecia areata. Some clones in this sample may be carry-over from other donors' samples.

This clonotype was detected a few times. The J gene is TRBJ1-5, the V gene TRBV2, with unresolved D. CDR1 and CDR2 (germline): SNHLY, FYNNEI. The CDR3 runs 14 residues. V lost 3 bases, J lost 9 bases, and 15 bases lay in between. CDR3 sequence (DNA): TGTGCCAGCAGTGACCAGGAGCTAATGGGGCCCCAGCATTTT. Protein sequence: CASSDQELMGPQHF.

This clonotype was seen ten or more times. The chain has TRBV7-2 and TRBJ1-2; D is possibly TRBD1 (5 bases). V gave up 1 base and J gave up 5 bases, with 5 bases separating them. The CDR3 covers 12 residues. Germline lookup yields CDR1 SGHTA and CDR2 FQGNSA. The CDR3 loop is CASSLEGYGYTF. For the CDR3, the DNA is TGTGCCAGCAGCTTAGAGGGGTATGGCTACACCTTC.

This clonotype has more than one count but fewer than ten. The chain carries TRBV4-1 and TRBJ2-7; the match to TRBD1 covers 8 bases. With 4 bases clipped from V and 7 bases from J, the junction kept 9 bases outside the gene matches. The length of the CDR3 is 14 residues. CDR1 and CDR2 (germline): MGHRA, YSYEKL. The CDR3 DNA is TGCGCCAGCAGCCCAACCAGGGGGCACAAGGAGCAGTACTTC. This codes for CASSPTRGHKEQYF.

This clonotype was detected ten times or more. This chain connects TRBV29-1 to TRBJ2-7, with D perhaps matching TRBD2 (7 bases). CDR1 and CDR2 from the germline V gene are SQVTM and ANQGSEA. CDR3 length equals 12 residues. Trimming cost V 5 bases and J 3 bases, with 11 bases left between them. The CDR3 DNA sequence: TGCAGCGTTCTGGGGGGGCTCTACGAGCAGTACTTC. Its protein is CSVLGGLYEQYF.

The J gene is TRBJ1-1, the V gene TRBV7-9; D is ambiguous. V was shortened by 5 bases and J by 4 bases, with 17 bases between the two germline ends. Germline values: CDR1 SEHNR, CDR2 FQNEAQ (reference sequence). The CDR3 is 15 amino acids. CDR3 protein: CASSLKDPSSTEAFF. Here the CDR3 DNA reads TGTGCCAGCAGCCTCAAAGACCCAAGTAGCACTGAAGCTTTCTTT.

This clonotype was counted ten times or more. V is TRBV5-1 and J is TRBJ2-3; the match to TRBD1 covers 7 bases. Trimming removed 9 bases from V and 2 bases from J; junction bases left unmatched: 9. The CDR3 is 14 amino acids. CDR1 is SGHRS, CDR2 YFSETQ, per germline. The CDR3 region is CATRGQLSTDTQYF. The DNA of the CDR3 is TGCGCCACCAGGGGACAGCTGTCCACAGATACGCAGTATTTT.

The rearrangement joins TRBV7-2 to TRBJ2-1; 8 nucleotides align to TRBD2. The J segment lost 7 bases and the V segment lost 4 bases, leaving 6 bases of the junction unmatched. The germline gives CDR1 SGHTA, CDR2 FQGNSA. This CDR3 contains 14 residues. The CDR3 DNA sequence: TGTGCCAGCAGCTCCGGACTAGCCGCAAATGAGCAGTTCTTC. This encodes CASSSGLAANEQFF.

Worth noting for this clonotype: Since a much larger clone is just one base distant, this may be a read error. The genes are TRBV11-2 and TRBJ1-5; D is uncertain. Germline V lookup: CDR1 SGHAT, CDR2 FQNNGV. CDR3 length equals 17 residues. With 0 bases removed from V and 0 bases from J, the gap between germline ends came to 12 bases. The CDR3 coding sequence is TGTGCCAGCAGCTTAGATCCCTCGGAGTATAGCAATCAGCCCCAGCATTTT. Protein: CASSLDPSEYSNQPQHF.

The rearrangement joins TRBV9 to TRBJ2-7; 9 positions agree with TRBD2. This CDR3 is 14 amino acids long. V gave up 0 bases and J gave up 5 bases; unmatched junction bases: 3. CDR1 and CDR2 from the germline V gene are SGDLS and YYNGEE. CDR3 sequence reads: CASSVAPSGDEQYF. Here the CDR3 DNA reads TGTGCCAGCAGCGTAGCTCCTAGCGGGGACGAGCAGTACTTC.

This clonotype appeared many times. This rearrangement joins TRBV28 to TRBJ2-1, with TRBD2 as a possible D gene (6 bases). CDR3 size: 13 residues. Germline V gene data show CDR1 as MDHEN and CDR2 as SYDVKM. V lost 5 bases and J lost 16, with 21 bases in between. The chain's CDR3 is CASSTRDFRSYFF. The CDR3 DNA follows: TGTGCCAGCAGTACCCGGGACTTCCGCTCCTACTTCTTC.

Remarks on this clonotype: Germline and junction disagree at one end, which may indicate a read error. This sequence joins TRBV27 and TRBJ1-6; no definite D call. This CDR3 comprises 12 residues. In germline, CDR1 is MNHEY, CDR2 SMNVEV (reference sequence). The chain's CDR3 is CASSIPNSALHF. The DNA for the CDR3 is TGTGCCAGCAGCATACCGAATTCAGCCCTCCACTTT.

This clonotype appeared a few times. The CDR3 DNA sequence: TGTGCCAGCTGGGGATCCAGCACAGATACGCAGTATTTT. It codes for CASWGSSTDTQYF. The chain recombines TRBV6-6 with TRBJ2-3; no firm D call. CDR3 length equals 13 residues. Looked up from germline, CDR1 is MNHNY and CDR2 is SVGAGI (reference sequence). Trimming took 8 bases from V and 0 from J, leaving 9 bases between them.

The rearrangement joins TRBV28 to TRBJ1-5; no clear D gene. Germline CDR1 reads MDHEN; CDR2 reads SYDVKM. Between the trimmed V and J ends, which lost 8 bases and 0 bases, there was a span of 17 bases. The CDR3 length is 16 residues. This CDR3 is CASSWSTVDSNQPQHF. The CDR3 DNA reads as TGTGCCAGCTCCTGGAGTACAGTTGATAGCAATCAGCCCCAGCATTTT.

The chain employs TRBV12-3 or TRBV12-4 and TRBJ1-1, with D tentatively TRBD1 (5 bases). Between the trimmed V and J ends, which lost 5 bases and 3 bases, there was a span of 10 bases. The CDR3 consists of 13 residues. The CDR3 protein is CASSLDMDTEAFF. For the CDR3, the DNA is TGTGCCAGCAGTCTGGACATGGACACTGAAGCTTTCTTT.

This clonotype was seen repeatedly, ten times or more. The CDR3: CASSLEGQNTEAFF. CDR3 nucleotides: TGCGCCAGCAGCTTGGAGGGACAGAACACTGAAGCTTTCTTT. V gene TRBV5-1 combines with J gene TRBJ1-1; D might be TRBD1 (6 bases). CDR1 SGHRS and CDR2 YFSETQ come from the germline V gene. The length of the CDR3 is 14 residues. The V and J ends lost 0 bases and 1 base respectively, with 7 bases between them. Looking up the rest from reference TRBV5-1 and TRBJ1-1 gives the full variable domain: KAGVTQTPRYLIKTRGQQVTLSCSPISGHRSVSWYQQTPGQGLQFLFEYFSETQRNKGNFPGRFSGRQFSNSRSEMNVSTLELGDSALYLCASSLEGQNTEAFFGQGTRLTVV.

The V and J genes are TRBV7-2 and TRBJ1-3, with a possible D match to TRBD1 (6 bases). The germline V gene has CDR1 SGHTA and CDR2 FQGNSA. Trimming stripped 4 bases from V and 8 bases from J, with 18 bases between. This CDR3 has 15 residues. CDR3 protein: CASSSGGRGLYTIYF. CDR3 coding DNA: TGTGCCAGCAGCTCCGGGGGCAGAGGACTATACACCATATATTTT. The complete variable domain, with remaining parts taken from reference TRBV7-2 and TRBJ1-3, reads GAGVSQSPSNKVTEKGKDVELRCDPISGHTALYWYRQSLGQGLEFLIYFQGNSAPDKSGLPSDRFSAERTGGSVSTLTIQRTQQEDSAVYLCASSSGGRGLYTIYFGEGSWLTVV.